The subject of this entry is one T cell receptor (beta chain). Its antigen remains unknown. The data originate from a study of graft-versus-host responses after intestinal transplantation. Across the whole study: Induction with anti-thymocyte globulin, then tacrolimus and steroids for roughly 3 years, was given to all recipients. Study-wide results and limits: Some patients had graft-donor T cell macrochimerism, and their allografts showed high graft-versus-host to host-versus-graft clonal ratios.

Repertoires were generated with immunoSEQ multiplex PCR, while TCRdb's copy carries only in-frame clones and drops some. The sample carries tens of thousands of clones, approximately 92% recorded once. The CDR3 spans 15 residues. V lost 4 bases and J lost 6; bases outside the gene matches: 4. Germline V gene lookup returns CDR1 SNHLY and CDR2 FYNNEI. This chain links TRBV2 with TRBJ1-6, with 9 bases matching TRBD1. This TCR derives from a human donor who received an intestinal transplant. Sequencing was performed on unstimulated CD4+ T cells sorted from spleen or lymph node cells, taken before intestinal transplant. CDR3 in DNA: TGTGCCAGCAGTGGTCCGGGACAGGGTAATTCACCCCTCCACTTT. It yields the protein CASSGPGQGNSPLHF.